One TCR beta chain is described in this entry. Its antigen remains unidentified. Other DNA sequences in this specimen translate into the identical CDR3. The cohort excluded patients with autoimmune disease history or systemic immunosuppression. Clones were sequenced by immunoSEQ multiplex PCR, and TCRdb holds only the in-frame ones, with some missing. Found here are over 50,000 clones, roughly 84% of them singletons; the top ten hold roughly 1.5%. The sample comes from a study of OX40 agonist ivuxolimab in advanced cancers. Study summary: Partial responses, seen in three patients, involved one hepatocellular carcinoma and two cutaneous melanomas. The study's findings and limits: Antigen targets of the expanded peripheral T cells went undetermined. CD4+ and CD8+ blood T cells expanded clonally by week 6 at 0.1 to 3.0 mg/kg.

CDR1 is SEHNR, CDR2 FQNEAQ, per germline (reference sequence). This CDR3 is built from 15 residues. V shed 5 bases and J shed 0 bases, with 11 bases lying between them. The receptor's source is an adult with an advanced solid tumor such as melanoma, head and neck, liver or kidney cancer. The source was CD4+ or CD8+ T cells sorted from blood, collected in a trial of the OX40 agonist ivuxolimab. V and J are TRBV7-9 and TRBJ1-5; a possible D gene is TRBD1 (6 bases). Written as DNA, the CDR3 is TGTGCCAGCAGCACCGGGGGCTTTAGCAATCAGCCCCAGCATTTT. It yields the protein CASSTGGFSNQPQHF.